This TCR beta chain was identified in a study of T cells in Graves' hyperthyroidism and ophthalmopathy. Study background: The initial diagnosis was the point when peripheral blood was collected, ahead of any treatment.

Exclusion of patients followed from uncontrolled infection, other autoimmune disease, pregnancy or lactation. Regarding this clonotype: The antigen is unknown.

Amplification yielded TCR beta CDR3 regions, with RNA transcripts as the source. Primed by the HTBI set, a first-round RT-PCR was run on the TCR CDR3. TCRdb reprocessed the multiplex PCR reads with MiXCR, giving one entry per CDR3 protein. The sample shows 660,000 or so distinct CDR3 sequences, around 21% of them seen only once. Study-level points and caveats: Ophthalmopathy stood apart from stable hyperthyroidism in a 13 V-J model. Most expanded thyroid clonotypes above 0.001 also appeared in blood.

The CDR3 is made up of 13 amino acids. Germline lookup yields CDR1 SGHNT and CDR2 YENEEA. Trimming took off 11 bases at V and 5 bases at J, with 16 bases between the two ends. This chain links TRBV11-3 with TRBJ2-1; D unresolved. This clonotype was obtained from a young man with Graves' ophthalmopathy. The sample taken for sequencing was blood. CDR3 amino acids: CAVQVSFHNEQFF. The DNA of the CDR3 is TGTGCCGTTCAGGTTAGCTTCCACAATGAGCAGTTCTTC.